This T cell receptor (beta chain) was sequenced in a study of T cell responses to AZD1222 COVID-19 vaccine. Points from the study as a whole: The donors showed a predominance of white British ancestry and of females, with possible underestimation of clonal diversity. Regions 160-218 and 743-854 dominated among vaccine-associated CD4 TCRs spanning spike. Repertoire sampling happened only post peak T cell response.

Comment on this clone: Its antigen is currently unknown.

V lost 2 bases and J lost 3, with 4 bases in between. The germline V gene has CDR1 MGHDK and CDR2 SYGVNS. The CDR3 covers 12 residues. Sequencing was performed with immunoSEQ multiplex PCR; in TCRdb, only in-frame clones are kept and a portion is missing. The sample yields around 160,000 clones, 90% to 95% seen once. The rearrangement links TRBV25-1 to TRBJ1-2; D gene ambiguous. The receptor's source is an adult in good health. This material consisted of peripheral blood, taken on day 0 of AZD1222 vaccination. CDR3 residues: CASSERDYGYTF. CDR3 bases: TGTGCCAGCAGTGAAAGGGACTATGGCTACACCTTC.